The present T cell receptor beta chain was sequenced within a study of cytomegalovirus exposure and HLA in healthy donors. Across the whole study: The 120 validation repertoires used the same platform as the approximately 700 first-cohort repertoires (as reported by a later analysis). Whole-study findings and limits: While the bulk of TCR sequences proved rare, some public TCRs turned up in many donors.

V lost 4 bases to trimming and J lost 2 bases; unmatched junction nucleotides: 4. The CDR3 has 17 residues. The germline V gene has CDR1 LGHNA and CDR2 YSLEER. The protocol was immunoSEQ multiplex PCR, while the TCRdb copy is restricted to in-frame clones and leaves out a portion. The sample lists under 300,000 clones, 80% to 90% occurring once. To note about this clone: Its antigen is unknown.

The chain carries TRBV4-3 and TRBJ2-1; 14 bases are shared with TRBD2. Sequenced input: PBMCs. The sequence derives from a woman between 18 and 29 years old in good health and CMV-seronegative. The CDR3, as DNA: TGCGCCAGCAGCCGGGGGACTAGCGGGGGTCCCTACAATGAGCAGTTCTTC. Translating gives CASSRGTSGGPYNEQFF.